This entry lists 27 T cell receptor beta chains sequenced from one sample in a study of T cells after yellow fever vaccination (dated by TCRdb to the late 2010s). The library was prepared using 5' RACE. The instrument was an Illumina NovaSeq 6000. The public reads were run again by TCRdb, first through fastp at Q25 and then through MiXCR, and only productive beta chains were kept. For every CDR3 protein sequence, its rows merge into one entry that carries the most common genes and DNA. The sample table shows around 260,000 distinct CDR3 sequences, and 5.2% are seen once. About 3.5% of the sample belongs to the ten largest clones. Taken with the paper, the label for treatment or condition translates to: live attenuated yellow fever vaccine strain. The input for sequencing was CD4+ T cells sorted from PBMCs, taken on the day of the yellow fever booster vaccination. The receptor set was obtained from a man between 18 and 29 years old who received the YFV17D yellow fever vaccine.

The sample holds a few counts of this clonotype. This chain uses TRBV9 with TRBJ2-2; D is uncertain. The V gene lost 1 base and the J gene lost 6 bases, with 19 bases spanning the gap. CDR1 is SGDLS, CDR2 YYNGEE, per germline. The CDR3 length is 17 residues. As DNA, the CDR3 is TGTGCCAGCAGCGTAACAAGACTTTCTTCAAGCGCCGGGGAGCTGTTTTTT. Translating gives CASSVTRLSSSAGELFF.

This chain connects TRBV24-1 to TRBJ2-5; D call uncertain. Germline CDR1 KGHDR, CDR2 SFDVKD. Trimming cost V 9 bases and J 0 bases, with 4 bases left between them. This CDR3 is 11 amino acids long. CDR3 nucleotide sequence: TGTGCCACCGGATACCAAGAGACCCAGTACTTC. Translating it yields CATGYQETQYF.

In its sample, this clonotype was seen many times. J is TRBJ2-1 and V is TRBV5-1, with TRBD1 matching 7 bases. With V trimmed by 4 bases and J by 9 bases, 16 bases remained unmatched. Germline CDR1 is SGHRS and CDR2 is YFSETQ. CDR3 length equals 16 residues. CDR3 residues: CASSLRGGQGPGEQFF. In DNA form, the CDR3 reads TGCGCCAGCAGCCTAAGAGGGGGCCAGGGACCGGGTGAGCAGTTCTTC.

The CDR3 DNA follows: TGTGCCAGCAGTTTTGGTCCCCTCCTCAATCAGCCCCAGCATTTT. Protein: CASSFGPLLNQPQHF. The V call is TRBV28, the J call TRBJ1-5; D is ambiguous. CDR1 is MDHEN and CDR2 is SYDVKM in the germline V gene. This CDR3 has 15 residues. Trimming left V 3 bases short and J 3 bases short, with 12 bases between.

This clonotype was observed many times. The J gene is TRBJ2-5, the V gene TRBV5-6; 11 bases fit TRBD1. Germline V gene data show CDR1 as SGHDT and CDR2 as YYEEEE. The CDR3 is 16 amino acids. The V segment lost 4 bases and the J segment 4 bases; nucleotides outside the gene matches: 9. The CDR3 nucleotides read TGTGCCAGCAGCCAACCTCGGACAGGGGGCCGAGAGACCCAGTACTTC. This translates into CASSQPRTGGRETQYF.

This clonotype was detected only a few times. V is TRBV28 and J is TRBJ2-5; no firm D call. This CDR3 has 17 amino acids. With 2 bases removed from V and 5 bases from J, the gap between germline ends came to 21 bases. Germline values: CDR1 MDHEN, CDR2 SYDVKM. CDR3 DNA sequence: TGTGCCAGCAGTTTAGACCGGATAAGGTCCCTAGGGGAGACCCAGTACTTC. It specifies CASSLDRIRSLGETQYF.

This clonotype appeared a few times. The gene calls are TRBV30 and TRBJ2-3; TRBD2 might be the D (5 bases). There are 13 residues in the CDR3. V was clipped by 0 bases and J by 8 bases, with 12 bases between them. Germline values: CDR1 GTSNPN, CDR2 SVGIG (reference sequence). The CDR3 nucleotides read TGTGCCTGGAGTGTACAAGCTAGCCCTACGCAGTATTTT. Translation: CAWSVQASPTQYF.

This clonotype was recorded many times. The gene calls are TRBV5-1 and TRBJ2-7; tentatively, D is TRBD1 or TRBD2 (5 bases each). Germline CDR1 is SGHRS and CDR2 is YFSETQ. V lost 2 bases to trimming and J lost 4 bases, with 10 bases between them. The CDR3 has 13 residues. In nucleotides, the CDR3 is TGCGCCAGCAGCTTAGGCGAGGGGTACGAGCAGTACTTC. Its translation: CASSLGEGYEQYF.

This clonotype was found a few times. CDR3 sequence: CASSAQQGQETQYF. Written as DNA, the CDR3 is TGTGCCAGCAGTGCCCAACAGGGCCAAGAGACCCAGTACTTC. The V gene is TRBV5-4, the J gene TRBJ2-5; possibly TRBD1 for D (6 bases). This CDR3 has 14 amino acids. V was shortened by 5 bases and J by 1 base, with 12 bases between the two germline ends. Per the germline V gene, CDR1 is SGHNT and CDR2 is YYREEE (reference sequence).

This sequence joins TRBV7-2 and TRBJ1-1; no definite D call. This CDR3 contains 13 residues. Germline CDR1 SGHTA, CDR2 FQGNSA. The ends were cut back, 1 base at V and 5 bases at J, with 8 bases in the middle. The CDR3 DNA follows: TGTGCCAGCAGCTTAGGGCAGCGGACTGAAGCTTTCTTT. Its protein is CASSLGQRTEAFF. The variable domain in full, completed from reference TRBV7-2 and TRBJ1-1, reads GAGVSQSPSNKVTEKGKDVELRCDPISGHTALYWYRQSLGQGLEFLIYFQGNSAPDKSGLPSDRFSAERTGGSVSTLTIQRTQQEDSAVYLCASSLGQRTEAFFGQGTRLTVV.

This clonotype was recorded many times. This chain joins TRBV5-1 and TRBJ1-1, with 9 bases matching TRBD1. The junction had 5 bases not matched to a gene; V was cut back by 3 bases and J by 2 bases. The CDR3 is 15 residues long. CDR1 is SGHRS and CDR2 is YFSETQ in the germline V gene. In DNA form, the CDR3 reads TGCGCCAGCAGCTCGTACAGGGGGCCCAACACTGAAGCTTTCTTT. Its translation: CASSSYRGPNTEAFF.

This clonotype came up a few times. This sequence joins TRBV6-1 and TRBJ2-3; no reliable D call. Per germline, CDR1 MNHNS and CDR2 SASEGT. V was clipped by 3 bases and J by 4 bases, with 8 bases between them. CDR3 length equals 13 residues. The CDR3 DNA is TGTGCCAGCAGTGATGGCCAGTCAGATACGCAGTATTTT. This encodes CASSDGQSDTQYF.

Only a few counts were recorded for this clonotype. This chain uses TRBV2 with TRBJ2-7; 9 positions agree with TRBD1. J lost 3 bases, V lost 6 bases, and 6 bases had no gene match. The CDR3 consists of 14 residues. Germline V gene sequence: CDR1 SNHLY, CDR2 FYNNEI. The CDR3: CASRGDREGYEQYV. The DNA for the CDR3 is TGTGCCAGCAGGGGGGACAGGGAGGGCTACGAGCAGTACGTC.

This clonotype was recorded at least ten times. V and J are TRBV11-2 and TRBJ1-2; 7 bases line up with TRBD1. Trimming at V came to 5 bases and at J to 3 bases, leaving 12 bases not matched to a gene. The germline V gene has CDR1 SGHAT and CDR2 FQNNGV. This CDR3 has 16 amino acids. The CDR3 loop reads CASSPLKGAWDYGYTF. As DNA, the CDR3 is TGTGCCAGCAGCCCCCTGAAGGGGGCTTGGGACTATGGCTACACCTTC.

This clonotype was detected a few times. The chain links TRBV7-8 to TRBJ2-5; D is undetermined. Trimming took off 7 bases at V and 1 base at J, with 13 bases between the two ends. Germline-derived CDR1 and CDR2 are SGHVS and FQNEAQ. This CDR3 has 14 amino acids. CDR3: CASTPAPFQETQYF. The CDR3 DNA reads TGTGCCAGCACCCCCGCCCCGTTCCAAGAGACCCAGTACTTC.

This clonotype was counted many times. The chain combines TRBV9 with TRBJ2-7, with 12 bases that match TRBD2. Losses at the gene ends were 4 bases for V and 2 bases for J; bases not matched to a gene: 7. Germline values: CDR1 SGDLS, CDR2 YYNGEE. CDR3 size: 16 residues. The CDR3 sequence is CASSPTTSGGTYEQYF. DNA of the CDR3: TGTGCCAGCAGCCCGACGACTAGCGGGGGCACCTACGAGCAGTACTTC.

The rearrangement links TRBV4-2 to TRBJ1-2, with D possibly TRBD1 on 6 matching bases. Germline lookup yields CDR1 LGHNA and CDR2 YNFKEQ. The CDR3 extends over 14 amino acids. V shed 0 bases and J shed 7 bases, with 12 bases lying between them. The CDR3 loop reads CASSQDQGRGGYTF. The CDR3 DNA follows: TGTGCCAGCAGCCAAGATCAGGGGAGGGGTGGCTACACCTTC.

This clonotype occurred a few times. The genes are TRBV20-1 and TRBJ2-1; 8 bases are a match to TRBD1. The J segment lost 4 bases and the V segment lost 0 bases, leaving 8 bases of the junction unmatched. This CDR3 is 16 amino acids long. Germline CDR1 reads DFQATT; CDR2 reads SNEGSKA (reference sequence). The DNA of the CDR3 is TGCAGTGCTAGAGAACTTCAGGGGGCGCCTTACAATGAGCAGTTCTTC. Protein product: CSARELQGAPYNEQFF.

The genes are TRBV7-2 and TRBJ1-4; 7 nucleotides line up with TRBD1. Germline trimming cut 5 bases from V and 17 bases from J; bases unmatched to any gene: 20. CDR3 length equals 15 residues. CDR1 and CDR2 from the germline V gene are SGHTA and FQGNSA. DNA of the CDR3: TGTGCCAGCAGCCCTAAGTGGGGGCTGCCGGGACAGATATTTTTT. Translating it yields CASSPKWGLPGQIFF.

There are many counts of this clonotype. The V gene is TRBV29-1, the J gene TRBJ1-2; perhaps TRBD1 as D (5 bases). The CDR3 length is 14 residues. The V end lost 2 bases, the J end lost 2 bases, and 12 bases lay between the germline ends. The germline V gene encodes CDR1 SQVTM and CDR2 ANQGSEA. The CDR3 coding sequence is TGCAGCGTTGAACGCGGGGCGGAAAACTATGGCTACACCTTC. It translates to CSVERGAENYGYTF. Together with reference TRBV29-1 and TRBJ1-2, the CDR3 gives the full variable domain: SAVISQKPSRDICQRGTSLTIQCQVDSQVTMMFWYRQQPGQSLTLIATANQGSEATYESGFVIDKFPISRPNLTFSTLTVSNMSPEDSSIYLCSVERGAENYGYTFGSGTRLTVV.

This clonotype has just a few counts. This chain links TRBV14 with TRBJ2-7; 7 bases fit TRBD1. The CDR3 runs to 14 residues. Germline lookup yields CDR1 SGHDN and CDR2 FVKESK. After removal of 2 bases from V and 6 bases from J, the junction contained 7 bases not matched to a gene. This CDR3 reads CASSQSGGASEQYV. CDR3 nucleotide sequence: TGTGCCAGCAGCCAATCAGGGGGTGCCTCCGAGCAGTACGTC.

The rearrangement joins TRBV12-3 or TRBV12-4 to TRBJ1-5, with a weak D call TRBD1 (5 bases). This CDR3 has 14 residues. V was cut by 7 bases and J by 7 bases, with 17 bases left in between. CDR3 loop: CASTPGGEGQPQHF. The CDR3 coding sequence is TGTGCCAGCACCCCGGGGGGGGAAGGCCAGCCCCAGCATTTT.

This clonotype has at least ten counts. The V and J genes are TRBV7-2 and TRBJ1-1, with 10 bases that match TRBD1. Germline V CDR1 and CDR2: SGHTA, FQGNSA. The CDR3 is made up of 13 amino acids. V was clipped by 5 bases and J by 9 bases; unmatched bases: 6. CDR3 in amino acids: CASSPRTGGQAFF. The CDR3 DNA is TGTGCCAGCAGCCCACGGACAGGGGGTCAAGCTTTCTTT.

This clonotype was counted between two and nine times. V is TRBV28 and J is TRBJ1-2; D uncertain. In germline, CDR1 is MDHEN, CDR2 SYDVKM. The CDR3 has 13 amino acids. Deletions cut 6 bases from V and 12 bases from J, with 20 bases between. CDR3 coding DNA: TGTGCCAGCAGACTGAACGCAGATTTGGGAGACACCTTC. Residues: CASRLNADLGDTF.

This clonotype has a handful of counts. The V and J genes are TRBV6-5 and TRBJ2-1; D remains unclear. The CDR3 spans 15 residues. With 5 bases removed from V and 2 bases from J, the gap between germline ends came to 13 bases. From germline, CDR1 is MNHEY and CDR2 SVGAGI. CDR3 nucleotides: TGTGCCAGCAGTCGCGTGGCCCAGGCCTACAATGAGCAGTTCTTC. The encoded protein is CASSRVAQAYNEQFF.

The V gene is TRBV5-1, the J gene TRBJ2-1; D uncertain. The CDR3 totals 11 residues. V shed 3 bases and J shed 9 bases, with 7 bases lying between them. Germline V lookup: CDR1 SGHRS, CDR2 YFSETQ. CDR3: CASSSQAEQFF. The CDR3 coding sequence is TGCGCCAGCAGCTCCCAGGCTGAGCAGTTCTTC. Based on the CDR3 plus reference TRBV5-1 and TRBJ2-1, the full variable domain is KAGVTQTPRYLIKTRGQQVTLSCSPISGHRSVSWYQQTPGQGLQFLFEYFSETQRNKGNFPGRFSGRQFSNSRSEMNVSTLELGDSALYLCASSSQAEQFFGPGTRLTVL.

This clonotype was observed a few times. V and J are TRBV12-3 or TRBV12-4 and TRBJ2-1, with D uncertain. The CDR3 extends over 12 amino acids. The V end was cut by 5 bases, the J end by 7 bases, with 9 bases between. DNA for the CDR3: TGTGCCAGCAGTGCCCCTCGTAATGAGCAGTTCTTC. Its protein is CASSAPRNEQFF.